This T cell receptor (beta chain) is drawn from a study of early T cells in non-severe SARS-CoV-2 infection. Across the whole study: Chains stayed unpaired after sequencing of bulk RNA from unsorted whole blood. Regarding the study as a whole: Anti-spike CD8 specificities were favored by VDJdb matching, whose results missed private and CD4 specificities.

cDNA molecules, individually, were tagged with unique molecular identifiers. TCRdb re-derived calls from the 5' RACE reads in MiXCR, one entry per CDR3 protein. The sample contains 45,000 to 50,000 distinct CDR3 sequences, roughly 6.5% of which appear only once. This clonotype was seen only a few times. What it recognizes is unknown. Germline V gene data show CDR1 as LNHDA and CDR2 as SQIVND (reference sequence). With 7 bases clipped from V and 2 bases from J, the junction kept 17 bases outside the gene matches. This CDR3 contains 18 residues. This clonotype originated in an adult who was a healthcare worker with PCR-confirmed SARS-CoV-2 infection or an uninfected control (not recorded which). This specimen was whole blood, taken at baseline. The chain recombines TRBV19 with TRBJ2-3; 8 bases are shared with TRBD1. Here the CDR3 DNA reads TGTGCCAGTAAGGTTTCAGGCAGGGGGCGCTACACCACAGATACGCAGTATTTT. Its translation: CASKVSGRGRYTTDTQYF.